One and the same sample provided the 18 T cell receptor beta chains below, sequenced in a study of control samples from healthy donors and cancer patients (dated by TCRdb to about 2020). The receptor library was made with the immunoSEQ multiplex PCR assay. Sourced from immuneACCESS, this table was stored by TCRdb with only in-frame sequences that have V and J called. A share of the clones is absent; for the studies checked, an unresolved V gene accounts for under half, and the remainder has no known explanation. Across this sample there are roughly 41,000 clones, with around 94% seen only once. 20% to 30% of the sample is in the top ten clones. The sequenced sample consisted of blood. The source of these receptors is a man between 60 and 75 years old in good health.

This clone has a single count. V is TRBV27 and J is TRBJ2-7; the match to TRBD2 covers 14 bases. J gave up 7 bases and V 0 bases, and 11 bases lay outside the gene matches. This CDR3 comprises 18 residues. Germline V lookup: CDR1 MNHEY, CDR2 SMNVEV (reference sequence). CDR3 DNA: TGTGCCAGCAGTTTATCCTTCGGACTAGCGGGAGGAAGGTGGGAGCAGTACTTC. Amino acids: CASSLSFGLAGGRWEQYF.

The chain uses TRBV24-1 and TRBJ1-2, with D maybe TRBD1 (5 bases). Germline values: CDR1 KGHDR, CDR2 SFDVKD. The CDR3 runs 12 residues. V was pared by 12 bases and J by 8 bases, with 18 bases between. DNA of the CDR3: TGTGCCGCAGGGACCCCCTGGGACGGCTACACCTTC. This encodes CAAGTPWDGYTF.

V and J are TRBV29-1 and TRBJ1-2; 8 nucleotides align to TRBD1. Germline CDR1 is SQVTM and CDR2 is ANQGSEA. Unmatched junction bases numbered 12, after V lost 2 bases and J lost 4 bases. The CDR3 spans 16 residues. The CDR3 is CSVESTGDQLFYGYTF. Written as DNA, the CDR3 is TGCAGCGTTGAATCGACAGGGGACCAGCTATTCTATGGCTACACCTTC.

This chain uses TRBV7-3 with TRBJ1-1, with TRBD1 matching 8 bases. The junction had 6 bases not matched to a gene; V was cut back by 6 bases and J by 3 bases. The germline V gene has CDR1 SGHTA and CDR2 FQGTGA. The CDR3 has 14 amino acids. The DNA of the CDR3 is TGTGCCAGCAGTTATGACAGGGGCCACACTGAAGCTTTCTTT. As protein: CASSYDRGHTEAFF.

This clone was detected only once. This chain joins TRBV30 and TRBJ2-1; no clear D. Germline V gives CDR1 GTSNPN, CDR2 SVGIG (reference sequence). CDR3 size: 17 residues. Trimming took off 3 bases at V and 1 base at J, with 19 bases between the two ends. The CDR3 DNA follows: TGTGCCTGGAGCGTTTCCCCTGACTTGGTTTCCTACAATGAGCAGTTCTTC. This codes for CAWSVSPDLVSYNEQFF.

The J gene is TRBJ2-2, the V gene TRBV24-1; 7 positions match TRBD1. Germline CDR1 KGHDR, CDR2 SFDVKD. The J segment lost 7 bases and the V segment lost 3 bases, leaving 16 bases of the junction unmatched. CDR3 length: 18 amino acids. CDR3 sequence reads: CATSDLGTAQGMGGELFF. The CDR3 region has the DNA TGTGCCACCAGTGATCTCGGGACAGCCCAAGGTATGGGCGGGGAGCTGTTTTTT.

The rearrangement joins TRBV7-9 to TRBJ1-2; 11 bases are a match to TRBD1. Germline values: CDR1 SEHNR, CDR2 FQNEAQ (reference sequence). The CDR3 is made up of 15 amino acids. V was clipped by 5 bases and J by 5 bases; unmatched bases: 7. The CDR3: CASSPGTGGGYGYTF. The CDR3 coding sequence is TGTGCCAGCAGCCCCGGGACAGGGGGAGGATATGGCTACACCTTC.

CDR3 residues: CASSFTLPSGDGDTQYF. The DNA of the CDR3 is TGTGCCAGCAGTTTTACATTACCTAGCGGGGATGGGGATACGCAGTATTTT. This rearrangement joins TRBV28 to TRBJ2-3; 9 bases match TRBD2. The V segment lost 3 bases and the J segment 6 bases; nucleotides outside the gene matches: 13. Germline assignment: CDR1 MDHEN and CDR2 SYDVKM. The CDR3 length is 17 residues.

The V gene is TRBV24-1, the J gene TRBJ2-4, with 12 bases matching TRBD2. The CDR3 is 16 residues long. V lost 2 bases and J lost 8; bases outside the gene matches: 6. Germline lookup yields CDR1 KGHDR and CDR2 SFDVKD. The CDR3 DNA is TGTGCCACCAGTGATTCCGCTAGCGGGAGGGCCTACATTCAGTACTTC. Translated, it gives CATSDSASGRAYIQYF.

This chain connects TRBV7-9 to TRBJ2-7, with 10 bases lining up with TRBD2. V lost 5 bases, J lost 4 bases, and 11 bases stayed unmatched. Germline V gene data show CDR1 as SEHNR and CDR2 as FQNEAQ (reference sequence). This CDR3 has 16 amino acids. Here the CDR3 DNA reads TGTGCCAGCAGCACCACCATAGCGGGAGGCCCATACGAGCAGTACTTC. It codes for CASSTTIAGGPYEQYF. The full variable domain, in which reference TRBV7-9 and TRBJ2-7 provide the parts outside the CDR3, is DTGVSQNPRHKITKRGQNVTFRCDPISEHNRLYWYRQTLGQGPEFLTYFQNEAQLEKSRLLSDRFSAERPKGSFSTLEIQRTEQGDSAMYLCASSTTIAGGPYEQYFGPGTRLTVT.

This CDR3 is CASSTDRGENQPQHF. CDR3 sequence (DNA): TGTGCCAGCAGCACGGACAGGGGAGAGAATCAGCCCCAGCATTTT. The chain recombines TRBV5-4 with TRBJ1-5; 9 bases match TRBD1. CDR1 is SGHNT, CDR2 YYREEE, per germline (reference sequence). This CDR3 contains 15 residues. The junction had 6 bases not matched to a gene; V was cut back by 4 bases and J by 4 bases. Based on the CDR3 plus reference TRBV5-4 and TRBJ1-5, the full variable domain is ETGVTQSPTHLIKTRGQQVTLRCSSQSGHNTVSWYQQALGQGPQFIFQYYREEENGRGNFPPRFSGLQFPNYSSELNVNALELDDSALYLCASSTDRGENQPQHFGDGTRLSIL.

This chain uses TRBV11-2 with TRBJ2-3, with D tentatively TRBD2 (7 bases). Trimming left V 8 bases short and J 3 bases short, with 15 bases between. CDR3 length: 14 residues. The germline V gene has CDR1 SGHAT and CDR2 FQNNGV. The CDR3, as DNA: TGTGCCAGCTCGGGGGGCGGCTGGACAGATACGCAGTATTTT. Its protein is CASSGGGWTDTQYF.

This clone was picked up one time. The CDR3 nucleotides are TGTGCCGAGGGGGGGAGGCCCTTAGCGGGAGGATCCTACGAGCAGTACTTC. Translated: CAEGGRPLAGGSYEQYF. The V call is TRBV7-2, the J call TRBJ2-7; 10 bases are shared with TRBD2. Germline V gene data show CDR1 as SGHTA and CDR2 as FQGNSA. V dropped 11 bases and J dropped 1; count of bases not matched to a gene: 17. The CDR3 length is 17 residues.

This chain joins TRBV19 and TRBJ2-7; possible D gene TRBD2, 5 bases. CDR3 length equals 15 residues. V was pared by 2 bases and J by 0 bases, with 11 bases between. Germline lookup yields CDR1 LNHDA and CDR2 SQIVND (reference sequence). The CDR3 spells CASSITFGDSYEQYF. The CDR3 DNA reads TGTGCCAGTAGTATAACTTTCGGGGACTCCTACGAGCAGTACTTC.

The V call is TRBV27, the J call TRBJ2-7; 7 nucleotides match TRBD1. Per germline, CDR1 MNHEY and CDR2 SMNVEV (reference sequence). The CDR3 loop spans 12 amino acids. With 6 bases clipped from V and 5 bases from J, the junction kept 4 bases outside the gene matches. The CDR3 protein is CASRTGRNEQYF. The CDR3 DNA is TGTGCCAGCAGGACAGGGCGTAACGAGCAGTACTTC.

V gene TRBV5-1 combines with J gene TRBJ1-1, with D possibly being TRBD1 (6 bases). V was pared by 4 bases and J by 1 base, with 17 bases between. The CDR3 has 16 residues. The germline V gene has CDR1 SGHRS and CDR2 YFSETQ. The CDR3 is CASSPNIQGRNTEAFF. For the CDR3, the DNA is TGCGCCAGCAGCCCGAATATACAGGGTAGGAACACTGAAGCTTTCTTT.

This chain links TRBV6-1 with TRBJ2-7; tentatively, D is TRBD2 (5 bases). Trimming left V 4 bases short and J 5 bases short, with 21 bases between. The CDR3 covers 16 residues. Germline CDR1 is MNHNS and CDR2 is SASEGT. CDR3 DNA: TGTGCCAGCAGTGCCCCAAGGGAGACTTATAACCACGAGCAGTACTTC. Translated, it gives CASSAPRETYNHEQYF.

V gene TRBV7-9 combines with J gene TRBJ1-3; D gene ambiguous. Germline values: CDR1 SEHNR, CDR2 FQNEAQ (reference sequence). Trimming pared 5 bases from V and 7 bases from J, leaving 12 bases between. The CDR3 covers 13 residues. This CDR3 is CASSEGLGNTIYF. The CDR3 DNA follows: TGTGCCAGCAGCGAGGGCCTTGGGAACACCATATATTTT.